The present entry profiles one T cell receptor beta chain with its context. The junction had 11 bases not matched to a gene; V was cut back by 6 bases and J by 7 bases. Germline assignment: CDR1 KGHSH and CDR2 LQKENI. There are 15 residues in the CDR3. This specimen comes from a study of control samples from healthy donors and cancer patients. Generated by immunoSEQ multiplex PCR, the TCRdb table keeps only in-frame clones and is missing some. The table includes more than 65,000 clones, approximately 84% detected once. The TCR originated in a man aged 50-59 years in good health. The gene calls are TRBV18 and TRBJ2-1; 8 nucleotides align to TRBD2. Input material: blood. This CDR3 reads CASSPPAGLANEQFF. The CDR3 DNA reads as TGTGCCAGCTCTCCCCCAGCTGGACTAGCAAATGAGCAGTTCTTC.